Listed below are T cell receptor beta chains from one sample, sequenced in a study of neoadjuvant nivolumab and ipilimumab in lung cancer. Measured with immunoSEQ multiplex PCR; TCRdb has only the in-frame clones, and not every one. The repertoire holds about 26,000 clones, with roughly four fifths as singletons. The source was tumor tissue, collected after neoadjuvant nivolumab, alone or with ipilimumab, at or shortly before surgery. Source of these receptors: an adult with non-small cell lung cancer. The CDR3 runs from the conserved cysteine through the conserved F or W. A D gene is named only where the DNA matches it firmly. Rows may omit the clone size; those that give it use once, few, many or a size class.

d_call: NA
j_call: TRBJ2-7
v_call: TRBV11-1
clone_size: NA
cdr3_aa: CASSPRPRGAYEQYF
cdr3_nt: TGTGCCAGCAGCCCACGCCCCAGGGGGGCCTACGAGCAGTACTTC

d_call: TRBD2
j_call: TRBJ2-5
v_call: TRBV6-5
clone_size: NA
cdr3_aa: CASSPGGETQYF
cdr3_nt: TGTGCCAGCAGCCCGGGGGGAGAGACCCAGTACTTC

d_call: NA
j_call: TRBJ2-7
v_call: TRBV20-1
clone_size: NA
cdr3_aa: CSARQAYEQYF
cdr3_nt: TGCAGTGCAAGACAGGCCTACGAGCAGTACTTC

d_call: TRBD1
j_call: TRBJ2-6
v_call: TRBV7-9
clone_size: NA
cdr3_aa: CASSSAPGGFGGANVLTF
cdr3_nt: TGTGCCAGCAGCTCCGCCCCAGGGGGCTTCGGTGGGGCCAACGTCCTGACTTTC

d_call: NA
j_call: TRBJ2-5
v_call: TRBV5-1
clone_size: few
cdr3_aa: CASSLVGPGETQYF
cdr3_nt: TGCGCCAGCAGCTTGGTGGGGCCCGGGGAGACCCAGTACTTC

d_call: NA
j_call: TRBJ1-1
v_call: TRBV30
clone_size: NA
cdr3_aa: CAWSVRADTEAFF
cdr3_nt: TGTGCCTGGAGTGTACGGGCGGACACTGAAGCTTTCTTT

d_call: NA
j_call: TRBJ2-3
v_call: TRBV9
clone_size: NA
cdr3_aa: CASSVEIRTNTDTQYF
cdr3_nt: TGTGCCAGCAGCGTAGAGATAAGGACGAACACAGATACGCAGTATTTT

d_call: NA
j_call: TRBJ2-3
v_call: TRBV7-6
clone_size: NA
cdr3_aa: CASSLVTGRTDTQYF
cdr3_nt: TGTGCCAGCAGCTTAGTAACGGGACGCACAGATACGCAGTATTTT

d_call: TRBD2
j_call: TRBJ2-7
v_call: TRBV11-3
clone_size: NA
cdr3_aa: CASRPPGASGASYEQYF
cdr3_nt: TGTGCCAGCAGGCCGCCCGGTGCTAGCGGAGCCTCCTACGAGCAGTACTTC

d_call: NA
j_call: TRBJ1-2
v_call: TRBV2
clone_size: NA
cdr3_aa: CASSLDMNYGYTF
cdr3_nt: TGTGCCAGCAGCCTTGACATGAACTATGGCTACACCTTC

d_call: TRBD2
j_call: TRBJ2-7
v_call: TRBV18
clone_size: once
cdr3_aa: CASSPRLAGEYEQYF
cdr3_nt: TGTGCCAGCTCTCCTAGACTAGCGGGAGAGTACGAGCAGTACTTC

d_call: NA
j_call: TRBJ1-1
v_call: TRBV5-1
clone_size: NA
cdr3_aa: CASSSQGGRTEAFF
cdr3_nt: TGCGCCAGCAGTTCTCAGGGCGGTAGGACTGAAGCTTTCTTT

d_call: NA
j_call: TRBJ2-1
v_call: TRBV27
clone_size: NA
cdr3_aa: CASTTRTGNEQFF
cdr3_nt: TGTGCCAGCACCACCCGGACGGGCAATGAGCAGTTCTTC

d_call: NA
j_call: TRBJ2-3
v_call: TRBV1
clone_size: NA
cdr3_aa: CTSSPRTSGISDTQYF
cdr3_nt: TGCACCAGCAGCCCCCGGACTAGCGGGATCTCAGATACGCAGTATTTT

d_call: TRBD2
j_call: TRBJ2-7
v_call: TRBV11-2
clone_size: NA
cdr3_aa: CASSLPRGSSYEQYF
cdr3_nt: TGTGCCAGCAGCTTGCCGCGCGGGAGCTCCTACGAGCAGTACTTC

d_call: NA
j_call: TRBJ2-7
v_call: TRBV5-4
clone_size: NA
cdr3_aa: CASSPPDTYEQYF
cdr3_nt: TGTGCCAGCAGCCCTCCGGATACCTACGAGCAGTACTTC

d_call: TRBD1
j_call: TRBJ2-7
v_call: TRBV6-5
clone_size: NA
cdr3_aa: CASSYDRATGSFQQYF
cdr3_nt: TGTGCCAGCAGTTACGACCGGGCGACAGGGAGTTTTCAGCAGTACTTC

d_call: NA
j_call: TRBJ2-1
v_call: TRBV4-1
clone_size: few
cdr3_aa: CASSQDKGSHDEQFF
cdr3_nt: TGCGCCAGCAGCCAAGATAAAGGAAGTCACGATGAGCAGTTCTTC

d_call: NA
j_call: TRBJ2-3
v_call: TRBV9
clone_size: NA
cdr3_aa: CASSVVRGDTQYF
cdr3_nt: TGTGCCAGCAGCGTAGTTCGGGGAGATACGCAGTATTTT

d_call: TRBD1
j_call: TRBJ1-1
v_call: TRBV5-1
clone_size: once
cdr3_aa: CASSLGQGVLGAFF
cdr3_nt: TGCGCCAGCAGCTTGGGACAGGGAGTTTTGGGAGCTTTCTTT

d_call: NA
j_call: TRBJ2-7
v_call: TRBV11-3
clone_size: NA
cdr3_aa: CASSLRGFGAYEQYF
cdr3_nt: TGTGCCAGCAGCCTCCGTGGCTTCGGGGCCTACGAGCAGTACTTC

d_call: NA
j_call: TRBJ2-1
v_call: TRBV13
clone_size: NA
cdr3_aa: CASSVKQGYNEQFF
cdr3_nt: TGTGCCAGCAGCGTAAAACAGGGATACAATGAGCAGTTCTTC

d_call: NA
j_call: TRBJ1-4
v_call: TRBV14
clone_size: NA
cdr3_aa: CASSHENRRTNEKLFF
cdr3_nt: TGTGCCAGCAGCCACGAGAACAGAAGAACTAATGAAAAACTGTTTTTT

d_call: NA
j_call: TRBJ2-4
v_call: TRBV7-9
clone_size: NA
cdr3_aa: CASSLATGPKNIQYF
cdr3_nt: TGTGCCAGCAGCTTAGCGACAGGCCCCAAAAACATTCAGTACTTC

d_call: NA
j_call: TRBJ1-2
v_call: TRBV18
clone_size: NA
cdr3_aa: CASSPPGAGTDYGYTF
cdr3_nt: TGTGCCAGCTCACCACCGGGGGCAGGGACGGACTATGGCTACACCTTC

d_call: NA
j_call: TRBJ2-1
v_call: TRBV11-2
clone_size: NA
cdr3_aa: CASSLFPFPYNEQFF
cdr3_nt: TGTGCCAGCAGCTTATTCCCATTCCCCTACAATGAGCAGTTCTTC

d_call: NA
j_call: TRBJ2-1
v_call: TRBV5-1
clone_size: NA
cdr3_aa: CASSSGDADNEQFF
cdr3_nt: TGCGCCAGCAGCTCGGGGGACGCTGACAATGAGCAGTTCTTC

d_call: NA
j_call: TRBJ1-2
v_call: TRBV15
clone_size: NA
cdr3_aa: CATPGPGGYGYTF
cdr3_nt: TGTGCCACCCCCGGACCGGGAGGGTATGGCTACACCTTC

d_call: NA
j_call: TRBJ1-1
v_call: TRBV5-1
clone_size: NA
cdr3_aa: CASSLSVLNTEAFF
cdr3_nt: TGCGCCAGCAGCTTGTCCGTCCTGAACACTGAAGCTTTCTTT

d_call: NA
j_call: TRBJ1-5
v_call: TRBV11-2
clone_size: NA
cdr3_aa: CASSFGTMSNQPQHF
cdr3_nt: TGTGCCAGCAGCTTCGGGACAATGAGCAATCAGCCCCAGCATTTT

d_call: TRBD1
j_call: TRBJ1-4
v_call: TRBV2
clone_size: NA
cdr3_aa: CASSSRDRVFATNEKLFF
cdr3_nt: TGTGCCAGCAGTTCCCGGGACAGGGTGTTCGCAACTAATGAAAAACTGTTTTTT

d_call: TRBD1
j_call: TRBJ2-7
v_call: TRBV6-1
clone_size: NA
cdr3_aa: CASSDEGGQGWPSEQYF
cdr3_nt: TGTGCCAGCAGTGACGAAGGGGGACAGGGATGGCCCAGCGAGCAGTACTTC

d_call: NA
j_call: TRBJ1-1
v_call: TRBV6-1
clone_size: NA
cdr3_aa: CASSERLLTEAFF
cdr3_nt: TGTGCCAGCAGTGAACGCCTCCTCACTGAAGCTTTCTTT

d_call: TRBD1
j_call: TRBJ2-7
v_call: TRBV29-1
clone_size: NA
cdr3_aa: CSVKGQDYEQYF
cdr3_nt: TGCAGCGTTAAGGGACAGGACTACGAGCAGTACTTC

d_call: NA
j_call: TRBJ2-5
v_call: TRBV2
clone_size: few
cdr3_aa: CASRAGRTLAETQYF
cdr3_nt: TGTGCCAGCAGGGCAGGACGTACCTTGGCGGAGACCCAGTACTTC

d_call: NA
j_call: TRBJ2-5
v_call: TRBV6-5
clone_size: NA
cdr3_aa: CASSYWDQTAQYF
cdr3_nt: TGTGCCAGCAGTTATTGGGACCAGACGGCCCAGTACTTC

d_call: TRBD1
j_call: TRBJ2-7
v_call: TRBV5-1
clone_size: NA
cdr3_aa: CASSYGQAYEQYF
cdr3_nt: TGCGCCAGCAGCTACGGACAGGCCTACGAGCAGTACTTC

d_call: TRBD1
j_call: TRBJ1-2
v_call: TRBV18
clone_size: few
cdr3_aa: CASSPGPGQGIHGYTF
cdr3_nt: TGTGCCAGCTCACCGGGGCCGGGACAGGGGATCCATGGCTACACCTTC

d_call: NA
j_call: TRBJ2-7
v_call: TRBV7-9
clone_size: NA
cdr3_aa: CASSWESTYEQYF
cdr3_nt: TGTGCCAGCAGCTGGGAGTCGACCTACGAGCAGTACTTC

d_call: TRBD1
j_call: TRBJ2-7
v_call: TRBV19
clone_size: few
cdr3_aa: CASSNAGTGGYEQYF
cdr3_nt: TGTGCCAGTAGTAATGCCGGGACAGGGGGCTACGAGCAGTACTTC

d_call: NA
j_call: TRBJ2-5
v_call: TRBV7-2
clone_size: NA
cdr3_aa: CASSFGGIPGETQYF
cdr3_nt: TGTGCCAGCAGCTTTGGCGGGATTCCGGGGGAGACCCAGTACTTC

d_call: TRBD1
j_call: TRBJ1-5
v_call: TRBV7-9
clone_size: NA
cdr3_aa: CASSLTGQGNEPQHF
cdr3_nt: TGTGCCAGCAGCTTAACTGGACAGGGCAATGAGCCCCAGCATTTT